The 20 T cell receptor beta chains below were found in one sample sequenced in a study of CXCR4 blockade with PD-1 therapy in pancreatic cancer. The assay was immunoSEQ multiplex PCR, and TCRdb's table has in-frame clones only and misses some. The profile shows just over 5,000 clones, 45% to 60% of them singletons. Sequences were obtained from tumor tissue. The receptors here all came from a human donor with pancreatic ductal adenocarcinoma.

The rearrangement uses TRBV7-5 and TRBJ2-1; TRBD2, the D gene given by the table, was not confirmed from the DNA. TRBV7-5 is a documented pseudogene. The CDR3 spans 15 residues. The CDR3 DNA follows: TGTGCCAGCAGCTTAGCTCGGGAGTTCCACAATGAGCAGTTCTTC. Protein: CASSLAREFHNEQFF.

This clone was seen once. The genes are TRBV28 and TRBJ2-3; TRBD2 agrees at 10 bases. The CDR3 has 15 amino acids. Losses at the gene ends were 5 bases for V and 0 bases for J; bases not matched to a gene: 2. Germline CDR1 and CDR2: MDHEN and SYDVKM. CDR3 DNA: TGTGCCAGCAGTACTAGCGGGATAAGCACAGATACGCAGTATTTT. Translating it yields CASSTSGISTDTQYF. The variable domain in full, with the rest retrieved from reference TRBV28 and TRBJ2-3, is DVKVTQSSRYLVKRTGEKVFLECVQDMDHENMFWYRQDPGLGLRLIYFSYDVKMKEKGDIPEGYSVSREKKERFSLILESASTNQTSMYLCASSTSGISTDTQYFGPGTRLTVL.

The rearrangement uses TRBV28 and TRBJ2-7; 10 bases agree with TRBD1. Germline V CDR1 and CDR2: MDHEN, SYDVKM. This CDR3 spans 16 amino acids. J was trimmed by 3 bases and V by 2 bases; bases with no gene match: 7. The CDR3 DNA sequence: TGTGCCAGCAGTTTAGCGACAGGGGGCACCTACTACGAGCAGTACTTC. It translates to CASSLATGGTYYEQYF.

The chain is built from TRBV6-8 and TRBJ2-2; TRBD2 might be the D (5 bases). This CDR3 region has 16 residues. Trimming cost V 6 bases and J 4 bases, with 18 bases left between them. Per the germline V gene, CDR1 is MNHGY and CDR2 is SAAAGT. The CDR3 here is CASRNAALARTGELFF. The CDR3 coding sequence is TGTGCCAGCAGGAACGCGGCGTTAGCGCGCACCGGGGAGCTGTTTTTT.

This chain joins TRBV30 and TRBJ1-2; D remains unclear. The germline V gene encodes CDR1 GTSNPN and CDR2 SVGIG (reference sequence). V was trimmed by 4 bases and J by 4 bases, leaving 10 bases between them. The CDR3 loop spans 12 amino acids. The CDR3 is CAWTGSAYGYTF. DNA for the CDR3: TGTGCCTGGACAGGATCAGCCTATGGCTACACCTTC.

V usage is TRBV19 and J usage is TRBJ2-1, with TRBD2 matching over 8 bases. The V gene end was trimmed by 7 bases and the J gene end by 9 bases; junction bases not matched to a gene: 14. Germline assignment: CDR1 LNHDA and CDR2 SQIVND (reference sequence). The CDR3 runs to 15 residues. The CDR3 DNA is TGTGCCAGTAATCGGGAGGGCCTCCCTATCGGTGAGCAGTTCTTC. It encodes CASNREGLPIGEQFF.

The CDR3 DNA sequence: TGTGCCAGCAGTGAACAGAGAGGGGGTGAACTGTTTTTT. Translated: CASSEQRGGELFF. The chain combines TRBV6-4 with TRBJ1-4; tentatively, D is TRBD1 (6 bases). The CDR3 consists of 13 residues. Germline CDR1 MRHNA, CDR2 SNTAGT. Trimming shortened V by 3 bases and J by 12 bases, and 14 bases separated the two germline ends.

The V gene is TRBV18, the J gene TRBJ2-1, with a tentative D call TRBD2 (6 bases). Between the trimmed V and J ends, which lost 6 bases and 7 bases, there was a span of 22 bases. Germline CDR1 reads KGHSH; CDR2 reads LQKENI. There are 16 residues in the CDR3. The CDR3 DNA sequence: TGTGCCAGCTCCCGACAGACCGGGACTTTAGTTAATGAGCAGTTCTTC. Its translation is CASSRQTGTLVNEQFF. Full variable domain (rest looked up from reference TRBV18 and TRBJ2-1): NAGVMQNPRHLVRRRGQEARLRCSPMKGHSHVYWYRQLPEEGLKFMVYLQKENIIDESGMPKERFSAEFPKEGPSILRIQQVVRGDSAAYFCASSRQTGTLVNEQFFGPGTRLTVL.

The chain combines TRBV29-1 with TRBJ2-5; D possibly corresponds to TRBD1 (6 bases). The CDR3 totals 14 residues. Trimming cost V 7 bases and J 4 bases, with 19 bases left between them. Germline-derived CDR1 and CDR2 are SQVTM and ANQGSEA. The CDR3 loop is CSARGRVGGETQYF. The CDR3 coding sequence is TGCAGCGCGAGGGGCAGGGTAGGGGGAGAGACCCAGTACTTC.

The V and J genes are TRBV19 and TRBJ2-1, with 7 nucleotides matching TRBD2. Germline CDR1 and CDR2: LNHDA and SQIVND (reference sequence). With V trimmed by 6 bases and J by 7 bases, 9 bases remained unmatched. The CDR3 runs 14 residues. In DNA form, the CDR3 reads TGTGCCAGTAGCGGACTAGTTTCCAGAAATGAGCAGTTCTTC. This translates into CASSGLVSRNEQFF. Drawing the rest from reference TRBV19 and TRBJ2-1, the complete variable domain is DGGITQSPKYLFRKEGQNVTLSCEQNLNHDAMYWYRQDPGQGLRLIYYSQIVNDFQKGDIAEGYSVSREKKESFPLTVTSAQKNPTAFYLCASSGLVSRNEQFFGPGTRLTVL.

The CDR3 DNA reads TGTGCCAGCAGTCCTTCCGGCAGATTTAATGAAAAACTGTTTTTT. Its translation: CASSPSGRFNEKLFF. The chain is built from TRBV25-1 and TRBJ1-4; D is ambiguous. The CDR3 sequence is 15 residues long. CDR1 MGHDK and CDR2 SYGVNS come from the germline V gene. V was clipped by 5 bases and J by 4 bases, with 14 bases between them.

The genes are TRBV18 and TRBJ2-5, with 9 bases fitting TRBD1. V lost 5 bases and J lost 6; bases outside the gene matches: 7. In germline, CDR1 is KGHSH, CDR2 LQKENI. The CDR3 is 14 amino acids. The DNA for the CDR3 is TGTGCCAGCTCATCAGGACAGGGGTTCCAGACCCAGTACTTC. As protein: CASSSGQGFQTQYF.

This rearrangement joins TRBV19 to TRBJ2-1; the match to TRBD1 covers 7 bases. V trimming: 5 bases; J trimming: 7 bases; junction bases outside the gene matches: 2. CDR3 length: 12 residues. Germline-derived CDR1 and CDR2 are LNHDA and SQIVND (reference sequence). CDR3 sequence reads: CASSPTGNEQFF. CDR3 sequence (DNA): TGTGCCAGTAGTCCGACAGGGAATGAGCAGTTCTTC.

The genes are TRBV19 and TRBJ2-5; D unclear. Germline V lookup: CDR1 LNHDA, CDR2 SQIVND (reference sequence). The V end lost 1 base, the J end lost 4 bases, and 4 bases lay between the germline ends. The CDR3 loop spans 12 amino acids. The CDR3 sequence: CASSIGGETQYF. Written as DNA, the CDR3 is TGTGCCAGTAGTATAGGTGGAGAGACCCAGTACTTC.

This clone was detected only once. The chain couples TRBV5-1 to TRBJ2-3; D is undetermined. V lost 3 bases and J lost 1, with 12 bases in between. This CDR3 is 15 amino acids long. Germline CDR1 reads SGHRS; CDR2 reads YFSETQ. The CDR3 is CASSSAALRTDTQYF. Here the CDR3 DNA reads TGCGCCAGCAGCTCGGCGGCACTACGCACAGATACGCAGTATTTT.

The chain couples TRBV14 to TRBJ2-1; 11 nucleotides align to TRBD2. The CDR3 sequence is 17 residues long. CDR1 and CDR2 from the germline V gene are SGHDN and FVKESK. Trimming removed 4 bases from V and 7 bases from J; junction bases left unmatched: 12. The CDR3 DNA sequence: TGTGCCAGCAGCCCCAGCCGGGGGGGACTAGCGGTGAATGAGCAGTTCTTC. It encodes CASSPSRGGLAVNEQFF.

The rearrangement uses TRBV19 and TRBJ2-7; D is possibly TRBD1 or TRBD2 (5 bases each). Trimming stripped 4 bases from V and 5 bases from J, with 18 bases between. CDR1 and CDR2 (germline): LNHDA, SQIVND (reference sequence). The CDR3 runs 15 residues. The CDR3 loop is CASSTRDLGNNEQYF. The CDR3 nucleotides read TGTGCCAGTAGTACCCGGGACCTCGGGAACAACGAGCAGTACTTC.

This clone occurred once. The J gene is TRBJ2-1, the V gene TRBV5-1; the match to TRBD2 covers 11 bases. Per germline, CDR1 SGHRS and CDR2 YFSETQ. With V trimmed by 3 bases and J by 8 bases, 10 bases remained unmatched. CDR3 length: 16 residues. The CDR3 protein is CASSSNSGRAGHEQFF. CDR3 nucleotide sequence: TGCGCCAGCAGCTCGAATAGCGGGAGGGCCGGGCATGAGCAGTTCTTC.

J is TRBJ2-3 and V is TRBV30; D is ambiguous. The CDR3 runs to 12 residues. With 3 bases removed from V and 0 bases from J, the gap between germline ends came to 4 bases. Germline V gives CDR1 GTSNPN, CDR2 SVGIG (reference sequence). CDR3 protein: CAWRSSTDTQYF. CDR3 DNA: TGTGCCTGGAGATCTAGCACAGATACGCAGTATTTT. Using reference TRBV30 and TRBJ2-3 for the parts outside the CDR3, the full variable domain is SQTIHQWPATLVQPVGSPLSLECTVEGTSNPNLYWYRQAAGRGLQLLFYSVGIGQISSEVPQNLSASRPQDRQFILSSKKLLLSDSGFYLCAWRSSTDTQYFGPGTRLTVL.

The V and J genes are TRBV4-1 and TRBJ2-3; a possible D gene is TRBD2 (6 bases). V was clipped by 2 bases and J by 5 bases, with 26 bases between them. This CDR3 spans 19 amino acids. The germline gives CDR1 MGHRA, CDR2 YSYEKL. The CDR3 nucleotides are TGCGCCAGCAGCCAACCAGGTAATAACCGGGACTCCCTCCTAGATACGCAGTATTTT. The encoded protein is CASSQPGNNRDSLLDTQYF.